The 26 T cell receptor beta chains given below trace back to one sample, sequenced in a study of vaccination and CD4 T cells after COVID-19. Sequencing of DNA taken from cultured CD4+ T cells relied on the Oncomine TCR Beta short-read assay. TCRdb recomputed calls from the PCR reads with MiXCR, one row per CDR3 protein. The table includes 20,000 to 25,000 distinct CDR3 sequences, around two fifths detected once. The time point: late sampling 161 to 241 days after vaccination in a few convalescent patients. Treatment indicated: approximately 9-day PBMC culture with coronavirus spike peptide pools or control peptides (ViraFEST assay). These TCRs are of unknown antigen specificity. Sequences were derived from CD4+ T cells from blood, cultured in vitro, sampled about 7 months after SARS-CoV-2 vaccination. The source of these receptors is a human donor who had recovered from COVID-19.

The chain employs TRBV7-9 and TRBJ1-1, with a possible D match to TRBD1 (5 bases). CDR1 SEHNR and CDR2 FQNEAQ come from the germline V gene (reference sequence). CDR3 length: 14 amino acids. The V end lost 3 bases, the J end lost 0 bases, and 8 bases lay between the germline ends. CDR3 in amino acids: CASSFRDVNTEAFF. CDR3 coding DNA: TGTGCCAGCAGCTTCAGGGATGTGAACACTGAAGCTTTCTTT.

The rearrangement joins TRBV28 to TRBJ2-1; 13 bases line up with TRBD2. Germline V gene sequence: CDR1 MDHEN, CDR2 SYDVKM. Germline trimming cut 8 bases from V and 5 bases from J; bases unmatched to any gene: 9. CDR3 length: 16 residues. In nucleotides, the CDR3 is TGTGCCAGCGGACTAGCGGGGGCCGCCCCCCACAATGAGCAGTTCTTC. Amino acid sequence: CASGLAGAAPHNEQFF.

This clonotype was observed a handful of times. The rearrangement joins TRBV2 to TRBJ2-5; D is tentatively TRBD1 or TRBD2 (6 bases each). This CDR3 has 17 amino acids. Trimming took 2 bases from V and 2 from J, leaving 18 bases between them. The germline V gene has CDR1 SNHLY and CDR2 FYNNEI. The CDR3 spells CASSERWGRGRQETQYF. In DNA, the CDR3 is TGTGCCAGCAGTGAACGGTGGGGTCGGGGGCGGCAAGAGACCCAGTACTTC.

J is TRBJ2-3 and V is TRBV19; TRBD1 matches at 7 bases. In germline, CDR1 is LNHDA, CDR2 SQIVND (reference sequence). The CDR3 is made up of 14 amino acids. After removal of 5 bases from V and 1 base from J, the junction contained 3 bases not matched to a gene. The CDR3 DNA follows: TGTGCCAGTAGTTTAAGGGGGCGCACAGATACGCAGTATTTT. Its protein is CASSLRGRTDTQYF.

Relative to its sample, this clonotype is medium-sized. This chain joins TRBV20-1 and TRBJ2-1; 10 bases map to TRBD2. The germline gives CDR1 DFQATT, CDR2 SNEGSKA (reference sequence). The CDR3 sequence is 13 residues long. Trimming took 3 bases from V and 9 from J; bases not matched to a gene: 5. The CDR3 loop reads CSASSLAGVEQFF. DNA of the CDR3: TGCAGTGCTAGCTCGCTAGCGGGAGTTGAGCAGTTCTTC.

The CDR3 loop is CATSPGQGSMNTEAFF. CDR3 sequence (DNA): TGTGCCACCTCTCCGGGACAGGGTTCCATGAACACTGAAGCTTTCTTT. The chain is built from TRBV10-3 and TRBJ1-1; 9 bases map to TRBD1. The CDR3 runs to 16 residues. Trimming cost V 10 bases and J 0 bases; bases outside gene matches: 12. Looked up from germline, CDR1 is ENHRY and CDR2 is SYGVKD.

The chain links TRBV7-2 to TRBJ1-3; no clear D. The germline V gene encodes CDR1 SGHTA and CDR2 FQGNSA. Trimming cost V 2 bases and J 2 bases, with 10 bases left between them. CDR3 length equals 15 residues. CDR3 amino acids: CASSLRRTTGNTIYF. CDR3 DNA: TGTGCCAGCAGCTTAAGAAGGACGACTGGAAACACCATATATTTT. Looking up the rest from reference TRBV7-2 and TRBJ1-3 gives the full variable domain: GAGVSQSPSNKVTEKGKDVELRCDPISGHTALYWYRQSLGQGLEFLIYFQGNSAPDKSGLPSDRFSAERTGGSVSTLTIQRTQQEDSAVYLCASSLRRTTGNTIYFGEGSWLTVV.

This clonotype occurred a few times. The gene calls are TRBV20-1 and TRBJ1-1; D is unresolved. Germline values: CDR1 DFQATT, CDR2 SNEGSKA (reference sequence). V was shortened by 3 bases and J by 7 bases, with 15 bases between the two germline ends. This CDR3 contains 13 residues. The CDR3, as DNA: TGCAGTGCTAGCTTCGTGGTGGGGAATGAAGCTTTCTTT. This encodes CSASFVVGNEAFF.

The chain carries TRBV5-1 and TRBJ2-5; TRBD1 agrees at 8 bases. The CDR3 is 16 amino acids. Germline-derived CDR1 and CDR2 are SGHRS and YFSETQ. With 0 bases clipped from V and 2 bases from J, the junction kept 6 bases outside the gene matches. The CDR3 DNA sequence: TGCGCCAGCAGCTTGGCCAAGGGGACAGGTCAAGAGACCCAGTACTTC. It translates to CASSLAKGTGQETQYF.

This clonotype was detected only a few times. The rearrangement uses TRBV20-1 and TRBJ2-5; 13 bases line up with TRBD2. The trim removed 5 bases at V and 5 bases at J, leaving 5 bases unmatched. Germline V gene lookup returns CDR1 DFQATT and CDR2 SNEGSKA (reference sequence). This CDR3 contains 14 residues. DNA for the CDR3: TGCAGTGCTGGACTAGCGGGAGTCGGCGAGACCCAGTACTTC. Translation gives CSAGLAGVGETQYF.

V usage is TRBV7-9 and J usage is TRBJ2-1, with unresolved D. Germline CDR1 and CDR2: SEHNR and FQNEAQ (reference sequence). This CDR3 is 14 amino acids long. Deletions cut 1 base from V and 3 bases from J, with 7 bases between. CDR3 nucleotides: TGTGCCAGCAGCTTAGGATCGCACTACAATGAGCAGTTCTTC. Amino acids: CASSLGSHYNEQFF.

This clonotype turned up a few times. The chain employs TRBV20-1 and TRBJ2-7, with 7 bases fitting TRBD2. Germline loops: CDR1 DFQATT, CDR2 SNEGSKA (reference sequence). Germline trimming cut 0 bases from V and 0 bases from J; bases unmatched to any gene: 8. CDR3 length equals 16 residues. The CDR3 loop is CSARDPRGGSSYEQYF. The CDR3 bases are TGCAGTGCTAGAGACCCTCGGGGAGGGAGCTCCTACGAGCAGTACTTC.

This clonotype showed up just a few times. CDR3 sequence reads: CASSDRDTGELFF. CDR3 nucleotide sequence: TGTGCCAGCAGTGACAGGGACACCGGGGAGCTGTTTTTT. The chain joins TRBV6-4 to TRBJ2-2; no reliable D call. The CDR3 totals 13 residues. CDR1 and CDR2 from the germline V gene are MRHNA and SNTAGT. The germline V and J ends were trimmed by 2 bases and 3 bases, with 4 bases remaining between them.

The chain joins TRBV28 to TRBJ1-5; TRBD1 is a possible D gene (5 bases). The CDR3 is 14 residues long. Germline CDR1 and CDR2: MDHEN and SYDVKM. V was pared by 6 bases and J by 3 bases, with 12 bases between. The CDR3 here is CASRGGTYNQPQHF. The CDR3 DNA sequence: TGTGCCAGCAGGGGGGGGACCTACAATCAGCCCCAGCATTTT.

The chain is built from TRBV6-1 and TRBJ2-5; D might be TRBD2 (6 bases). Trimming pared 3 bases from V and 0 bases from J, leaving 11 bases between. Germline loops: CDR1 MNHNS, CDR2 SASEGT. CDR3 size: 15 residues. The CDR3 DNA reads TGTGCCAGCAGTGACCTAGGCGGGAACCAAGAGACCCAGTACTTC. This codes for CASSDLGGNQETQYF.

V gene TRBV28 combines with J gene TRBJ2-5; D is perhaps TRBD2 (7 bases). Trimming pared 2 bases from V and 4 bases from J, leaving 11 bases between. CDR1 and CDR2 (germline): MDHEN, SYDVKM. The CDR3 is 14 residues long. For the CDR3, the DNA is TGTGCCAGCAGTTTAGGAGGGGGGGGAGAGACCCAGTACTTC. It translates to CASSLGGGGETQYF.

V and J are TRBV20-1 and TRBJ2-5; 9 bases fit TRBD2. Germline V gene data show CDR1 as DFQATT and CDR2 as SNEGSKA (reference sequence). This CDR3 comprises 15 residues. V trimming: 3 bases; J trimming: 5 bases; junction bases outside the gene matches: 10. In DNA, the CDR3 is TGCAGTGCTAGCCCTAGTAGCGGGAGTAGGGAGACCCAGTACTTC. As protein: CSASPSSGSRETQYF.

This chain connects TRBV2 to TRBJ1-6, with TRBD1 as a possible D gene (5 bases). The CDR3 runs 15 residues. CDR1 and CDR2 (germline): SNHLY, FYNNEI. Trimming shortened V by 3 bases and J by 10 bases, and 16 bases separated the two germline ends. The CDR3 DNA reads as TGTGCCAGCAGTGAGATAGGGCAGGGATCATCACCCCTCCACTTT. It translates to CASSEIGQGSSPLHF.

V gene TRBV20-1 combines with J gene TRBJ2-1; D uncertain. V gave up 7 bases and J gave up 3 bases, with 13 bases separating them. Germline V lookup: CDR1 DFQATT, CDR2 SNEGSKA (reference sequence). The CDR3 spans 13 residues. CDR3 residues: CSGLWRNYNEQFF. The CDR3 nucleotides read TGCAGTGGTTTATGGCGGAACTACAATGAGCAGTTCTTC.

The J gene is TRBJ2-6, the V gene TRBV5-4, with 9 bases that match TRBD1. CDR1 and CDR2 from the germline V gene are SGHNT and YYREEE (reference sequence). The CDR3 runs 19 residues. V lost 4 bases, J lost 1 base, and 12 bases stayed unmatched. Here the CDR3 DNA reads TGTGCCAGCAGCACGCCGACAGGGGGATTAGCGTCTGGGGCCAACGTCCTGACTTTC. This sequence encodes CASSTPTGGLASGANVLTF.

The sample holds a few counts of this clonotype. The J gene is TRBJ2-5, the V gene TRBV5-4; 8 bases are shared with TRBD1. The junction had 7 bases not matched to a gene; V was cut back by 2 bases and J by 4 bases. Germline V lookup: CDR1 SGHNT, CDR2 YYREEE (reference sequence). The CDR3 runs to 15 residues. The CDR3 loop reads CASSFRQGAGETQYF. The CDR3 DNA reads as TGTGCCAGCAGCTTCCGCCAGGGGGCCGGAGAGACCCAGTACTTC.

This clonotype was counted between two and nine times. The CDR3 loop is CASSLKRSTDTQYF. The CDR3 DNA follows: TGTGCCAGCAGTCTTAAACGTAGCACAGATACGCAGTATTTT. V gene TRBV27 combines with J gene TRBJ2-3; D is undetermined. The CDR3 is 14 residues long. V lost 5 bases and J lost 0, with 9 bases in between. The germline gives CDR1 MNHEY, CDR2 SMNVEV (reference sequence).

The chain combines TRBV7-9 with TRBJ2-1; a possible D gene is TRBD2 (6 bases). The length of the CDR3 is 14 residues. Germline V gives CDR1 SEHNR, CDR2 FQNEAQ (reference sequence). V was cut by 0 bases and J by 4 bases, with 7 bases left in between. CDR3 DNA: TGTGCCAGCAGCTTAGCGGGAGGATACAATGAGCAGTTCTTC. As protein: CASSLAGGYNEQFF. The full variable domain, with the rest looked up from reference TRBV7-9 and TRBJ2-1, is DTGVSQNPRHKITKRGQNVTFRCDPISEHNRLYWYRQTLGQGPEFLTYFQNEAQLEKSRLLSDRFSAERPKGSFSTLEIQRTEQGDSAMYLCASSLAGGYNEQFFGPGTRLTVL.

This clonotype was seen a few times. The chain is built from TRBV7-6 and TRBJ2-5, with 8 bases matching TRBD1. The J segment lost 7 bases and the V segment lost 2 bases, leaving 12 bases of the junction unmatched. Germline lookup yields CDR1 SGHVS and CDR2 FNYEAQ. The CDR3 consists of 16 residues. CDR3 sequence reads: CASSLRITGGIVTQYF. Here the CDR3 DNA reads TGTGCCAGCAGCTTAAGAATTACAGGGGGTATCGTGACCCAGTACTTC. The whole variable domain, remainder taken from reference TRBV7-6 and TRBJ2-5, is GAGVSQSPRYKVTKRGQDVALRCDPISGHVSLYWYRQALGQGPEFLTYFNYEAQQDKSGLPNDRFSAERPEGSISTLTIQRTEQRDSAMYRCASSLRITGGIVTQYFGPGTRLLVL.

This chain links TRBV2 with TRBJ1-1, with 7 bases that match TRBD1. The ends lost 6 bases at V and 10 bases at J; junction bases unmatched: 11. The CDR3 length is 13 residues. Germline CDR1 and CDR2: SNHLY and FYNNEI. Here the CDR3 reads CASRVDRELAAFF. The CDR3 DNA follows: TGTGCCAGCAGGGTTGACAGGGAGCTCGCAGCTTTCTTT.

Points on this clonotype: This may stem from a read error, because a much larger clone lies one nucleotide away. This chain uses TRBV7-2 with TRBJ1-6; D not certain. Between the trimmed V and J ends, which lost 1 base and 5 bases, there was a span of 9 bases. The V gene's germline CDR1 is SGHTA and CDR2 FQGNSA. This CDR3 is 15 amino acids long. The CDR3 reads CASSLGHADNSPLHF. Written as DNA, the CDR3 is TGTGCCAGCAGCTTAGGGCATGCAGATAATTCACCCCTCCACTTT.